The present entry profiles one TCR beta chain with its context. The antigen is unknown. The germline V gene has CDR1 LGHNT and CDR2 FRNRAP. This CDR3 is 14 amino acids long. The V gene end was trimmed by 6 bases and the J gene end by 8 bases; junction bases not matched to a gene: 7. This record belongs to a study of T cell responses to AZD1222 COVID-19 vaccine. Study results and caveats: Just six people given AZD1222 tested seropositive at baseline. Most donors were white British and more were female, and clonal diversity was possibly underestimated. Repertoires were obtained solely post-peak T cell response.

Assay: immunoSEQ multiplex PCR; the TCRdb copy retains only in-frame clones and omits some. Of 150,000 or so clones listed, roughly nine tenths are singletons. The sequenced sample was peripheral blood, obtained on day 0 of AZD1222 vaccination. The chain recombines TRBV12-5 with TRBJ2-1; 10 bases align to TRBD2. This TCR was recovered from an adult in good health. CDR3 sequence (DNA): TGTGCTAGTGGGCGTAGCGGGGGGTCTGATGAGCAGTTCTTC. It specifies CASGRSGGSDEQFF.